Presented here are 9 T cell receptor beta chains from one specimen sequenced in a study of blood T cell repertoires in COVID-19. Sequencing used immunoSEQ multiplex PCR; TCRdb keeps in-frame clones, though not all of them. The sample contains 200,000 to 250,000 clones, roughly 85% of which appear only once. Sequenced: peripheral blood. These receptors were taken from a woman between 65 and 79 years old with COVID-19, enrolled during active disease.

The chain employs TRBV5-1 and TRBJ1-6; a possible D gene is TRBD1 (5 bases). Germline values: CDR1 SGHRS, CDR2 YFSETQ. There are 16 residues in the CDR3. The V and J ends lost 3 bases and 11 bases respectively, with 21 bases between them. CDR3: CASSSGQATPLAPLHF. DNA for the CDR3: TGCGCCAGCAGCTCAGGACAAGCCACCCCCTTGGCACCCCTCCACTTT. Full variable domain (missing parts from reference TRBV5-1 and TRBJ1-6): KAGVTQTPRYLIKTRGQQVTLSCSPISGHRSVSWYQQTPGQGLQFLFEYFSETQRNKGNFPGRFSGRQFSNSRSEMNVSTLELGDSALYLCASSSGQATPLAPLHFGNGTRLTVT.

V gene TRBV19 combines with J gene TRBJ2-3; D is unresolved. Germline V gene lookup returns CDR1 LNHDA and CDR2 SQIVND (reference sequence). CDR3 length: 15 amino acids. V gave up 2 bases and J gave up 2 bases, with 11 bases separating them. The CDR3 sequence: CASSITQLNTDTQYF. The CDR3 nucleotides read TGTGCCAGTAGTATAACTCAACTAAACACAGATACGCAGTATTTT.

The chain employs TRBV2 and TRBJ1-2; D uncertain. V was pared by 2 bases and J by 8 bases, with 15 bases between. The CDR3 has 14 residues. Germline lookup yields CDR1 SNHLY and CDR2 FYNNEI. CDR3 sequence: CASSESSQRQGYTF. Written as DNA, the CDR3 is TGTGCCAGCAGTGAATCCAGTCAGCGGCAGGGCTACACCTTC.

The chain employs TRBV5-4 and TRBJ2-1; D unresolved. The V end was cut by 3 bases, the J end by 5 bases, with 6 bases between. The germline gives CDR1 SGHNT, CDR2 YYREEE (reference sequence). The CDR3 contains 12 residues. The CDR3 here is CASSSQHNEQFF. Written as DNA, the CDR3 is TGTGCCAGCAGCTCACAGCACAATGAGCAGTTCTTC.

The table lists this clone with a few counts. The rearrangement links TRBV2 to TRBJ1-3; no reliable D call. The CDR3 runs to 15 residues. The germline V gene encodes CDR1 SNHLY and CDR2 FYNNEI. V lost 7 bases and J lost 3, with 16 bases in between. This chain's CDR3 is CASTTNRLGGNTIYF. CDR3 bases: TGTGCCAGCACCACAAACCGACTAGGTGGAAACACCATATATTTT.

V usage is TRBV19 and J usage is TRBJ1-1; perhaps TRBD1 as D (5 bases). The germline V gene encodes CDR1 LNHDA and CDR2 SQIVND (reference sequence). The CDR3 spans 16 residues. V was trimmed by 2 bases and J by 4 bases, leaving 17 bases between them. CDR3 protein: CASSINVGDGGTEAFF. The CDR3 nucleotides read TGTGCCAGTAGTATAAATGTAGGGGACGGGGGCACTGAAGCTTTCTTT.

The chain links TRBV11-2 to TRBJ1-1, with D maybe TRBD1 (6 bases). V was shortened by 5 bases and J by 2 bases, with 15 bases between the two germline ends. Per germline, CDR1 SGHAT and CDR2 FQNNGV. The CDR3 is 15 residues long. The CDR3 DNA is TGTGCCAGCAGCCCGCGGGGGGCGTCTAACACTGAAGCTTTCTTT. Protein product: CASSPRGASNTEAFF.

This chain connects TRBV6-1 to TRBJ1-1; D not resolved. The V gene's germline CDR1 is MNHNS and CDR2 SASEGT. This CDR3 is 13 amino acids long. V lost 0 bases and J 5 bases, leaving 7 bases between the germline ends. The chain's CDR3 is CASSEAPGTEAFF. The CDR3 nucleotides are TGTGCCAGCAGTGAAGCGCCCGGGACTGAAGCTTTCTTT.

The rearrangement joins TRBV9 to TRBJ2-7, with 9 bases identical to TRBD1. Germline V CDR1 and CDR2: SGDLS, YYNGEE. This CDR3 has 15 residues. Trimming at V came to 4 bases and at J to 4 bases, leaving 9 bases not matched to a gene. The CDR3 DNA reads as TGTGCCAGCAGCCCGGGGACAGGGCAGAATTACGAGCAGTACTTC. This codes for CASSPGTGQNYEQYF.